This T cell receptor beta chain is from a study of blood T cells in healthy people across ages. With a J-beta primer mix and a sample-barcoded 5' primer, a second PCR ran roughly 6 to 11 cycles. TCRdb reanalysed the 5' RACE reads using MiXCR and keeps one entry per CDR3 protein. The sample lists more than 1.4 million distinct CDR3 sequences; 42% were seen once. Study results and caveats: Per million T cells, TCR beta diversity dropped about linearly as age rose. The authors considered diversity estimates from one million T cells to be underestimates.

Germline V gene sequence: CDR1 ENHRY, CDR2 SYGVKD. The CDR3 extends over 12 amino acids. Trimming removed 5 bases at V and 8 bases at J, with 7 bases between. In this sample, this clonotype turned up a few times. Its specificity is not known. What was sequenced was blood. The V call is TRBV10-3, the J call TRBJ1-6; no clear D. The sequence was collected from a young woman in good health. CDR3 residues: CAISLKDSPLHF. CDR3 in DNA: TGTGCCATCAGTTTAAAGGATTCACCCCTCCACTTT.